Given below is one T cell receptor (beta chain) in context. This specimen comes from a study of blood T cell repertoires in COVID-19. The ends were cut back, 2 bases at V and 7 bases at J, with 15 bases in the middle. Germline V CDR1 and CDR2: SGHTA, FQGNSA. The CDR3 is 15 amino acids. Under the authors' procedure: Amplifying reference gene primers gave estimates of nucleated cell counts. Produced via immunoSEQ multiplex PCR; TCRdb's table is partial and in-frame only. V, J and clone size reflect that table, while D and trimming were determined from the DNA. The sample lists around 140,000 clones; approximately 87% were seen once.

This clonotype was sampled from a man in his fifties or sixties with active COVID-19. The sequencing input was peripheral blood. This chain links TRBV7-2 with TRBJ2-1; no firm D call. CDR3 region: CASSLFPGQWNEQFF. DNA for the CDR3: TGTGCCAGCAGCTTATTCCCAGGCCAGTGGAATGAGCAGTTCTTC.